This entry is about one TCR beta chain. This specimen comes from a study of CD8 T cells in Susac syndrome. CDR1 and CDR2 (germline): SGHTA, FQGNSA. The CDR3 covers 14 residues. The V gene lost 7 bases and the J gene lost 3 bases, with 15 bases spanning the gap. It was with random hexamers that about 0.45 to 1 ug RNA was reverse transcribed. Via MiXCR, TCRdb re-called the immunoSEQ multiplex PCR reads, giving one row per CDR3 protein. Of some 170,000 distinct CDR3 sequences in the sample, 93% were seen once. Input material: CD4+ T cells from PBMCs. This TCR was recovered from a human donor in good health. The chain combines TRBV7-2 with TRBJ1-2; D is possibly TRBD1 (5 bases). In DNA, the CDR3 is TGTGCCAGCACCCCTCCAGGGAAGGACTATGGCTACACCTTC. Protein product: CASTPPGKDYGYTF.